Listed here are 25 T cell receptor beta chains from one sample, sequenced in a study of T cell clonality in common variable immunodeficiency. TCRdb's copy holds only in-frame clones and misses some; the assay was immunoSEQ multiplex PCR. The table lists more than 65,000 clones, with no singletons. The specimen sequenced was peripheral blood mononuclear cells. These receptors were obtained from a person aged 18 to 70 in good health.

The sample holds many counts of this clone. The CDR3 end lies 3 residues beyond the end of the read and is filled in from the germline J gene. The chain uses TRBV7-2 and TRBJ1-2; 7 bases match TRBD1. This CDR3 contains 13 residues. The junction had 4 bases not matched to a gene; V was cut back by 5 bases and J by 4 bases. Germline V gives CDR1 SGHTA, CDR2 FQGNSA. The CDR3 sequence is CASSPRDSYGYTF. The CDR3 DNA, read in part, is TGTGCCAGCAGCCCTCGGGACAGCTATGGC.

This clone has a count of ten or more. The read falls 3 residues short of the CDR3 end, and the missing part is taken from the germline J gene. V usage is TRBV7-8 and J usage is TRBJ1-6; no definite D call. The germline gives CDR1 SGHVS, CDR2 FQNEAQ. Trimming shortened V by 5 bases and J by 0 bases, and 14 bases separated the two germline ends. The CDR3 consists of 17 residues. The CDR3 here is CASSHYRVLSYNSPLHF. The part of the CDR3 DNA that was read is TGTGCCAGCAGCCATTATAGGGTCCTCTCCTATAATTCACCC. Full variable domain (rest looked up from reference TRBV7-8 and TRBJ1-6): GAGVSQSPRYKVAKRGQDVALRCDPISGHVSLFWYQQALGQGPEFLTYFQNEAQLDKSGLPSDRFFAERPEGSVSTLKIQRTQQEDSAVYLCASSHYRVLSYNSPLHFGNGTRLTVT.

This clone was detected ten times or more. Read coverage stops 3 residues before the CDR3 terminus; the germline J gene supplies the remainder. The J gene is TRBJ2-3, the V gene TRBV12-3 or TRBV12-4, with no clear D. This CDR3 region has 12 residues. V was cut by 6 bases and J by 6 bases, with 10 bases left in between. CDR3 bases read: TGTGCCAGCAGATCCATAGGGGATACG. Its protein product is CASRSIGDT. The complete CDR3 protein is CASRSIGDTQYF.

This clone was counted at least ten times. Read sequence stops 3 residues before the CDR3 end, and the germline J gene provides the missing end. The chain carries TRBV18 and TRBJ2-1; 10 positions agree with TRBD1. The junction had 9 bases not matched to a gene; V was cut back by 4 bases and J by 9 bases. The CDR3 is 15 residues long. Germline values: CDR1 KGHSH, CDR2 LQKENI. CDR3 bases read: TGTGCCAGCTCACTCCGGACAGGGGGGAATGGTGAG. It translates to CASSLRTGGNGE. The complete CDR3 protein is CASSLRTGGNGEQFF.

This clone was seen repeatedly, ten times or more. The read finishes 3 residues shy of the CDR3 end, and the germline J gene is used to complete it. This chain joins TRBV7-3 and TRBJ2-7; 9 nucleotides align to TRBD2. Germline V gives CDR1 SGHTA, CDR2 FQGTGA. The J segment lost 4 bases and the V segment lost 5 bases, leaving 9 bases of the junction unmatched. The CDR3 extends over 15 amino acids. The covered CDR3 bases are TGTGCCAGCAGCGCTAGCGGGAACCTTTTTTACGAG. It encodes CASSASGNLFYE. The whole CDR3 protein is CASSASGNLFYEQYF.

This clone appeared many times. The DNA ends 3 residues before the CDR3 does, and the rest of the CDR3 is filled in from the germline J gene. The V gene is TRBV20-1, the J gene TRBJ2-1, with 9 bases aligning to TRBD2. Germline V gene data show CDR1 as DFQATT and CDR2 as SNEGSKA (reference sequence). The CDR3 is 15 residues long. With V trimmed by 4 bases and J by 0 bases, 4 bases remained unmatched. The sequenced CDR3 bases are TGCAGTGCTACTATGACTAGCGGCTCCTACAATGAG. Its translation is CSATMTSGSYNE. The entire CDR3 sequence reads CSATMTSGSYNEQFF.

At least ten counts were recorded for this clone. The CDR3 is cut off 3 residues early in the read; its end comes from the germline J gene. This chain joins TRBV18 and TRBJ1-4, with TRBD1 as a possible D gene (5 bases). CDR3 length: 15 residues. Looked up from germline, CDR1 is KGHSH and CDR2 is LQKENI. V was shortened by 3 bases and J by 6 bases, with 14 bases between the two germline ends. The sequenced part of the CDR3 DNA is TGTGCCAGCTCACCTTCGGGGGTGGAAGATGAAAAA. Amino acids: CASSPSGVEDEK. The entire CDR3 sequence reads CASSPSGVEDEKLFF.

This clone was recorded a few times. The read gets to within 3 residues of the CDR3 end, and the germline J gene fills in the rest. V is TRBV18 and J is TRBJ2-3; D remains ambiguous. The V end was cut by 2 bases, the J end by 0 bases, with 9 bases between. CDR1 and CDR2 (germline): KGHSH, LQKENI. The length of the CDR3 is 15 residues. The sequenced CDR3 bases are TGTGCCAGCTCACCAGAAATGGCCAGCACAGATACG. Translating it yields CASSPEMASTDT. The CDR3 as a whole reads CASSPEMASTDTQYF.

This clone was picked up many times. The read ends 3 residues before the CDR3 terminus; that terminus is restored from the germline J gene. The rearrangement uses TRBV20-1 and TRBJ1-2, with 8 bases aligning to TRBD1. The CDR3 contains 14 residues. From germline, CDR1 is DFQATT and CDR2 SNEGSKA (reference sequence). J lost 6 bases, V lost 4 bases, and 10 bases had no gene match. This CDR3 reads CSATRTGIRNGYTF. The CDR3 bases that were read are TGCAGTGCTACCCGGACAGGGATCCGCAATGGC.

This clone was counted ten times or more. The sequenced fragment ends 3 residues before the CDR3 boundary, so the rest is inferred from the germline J gene. V usage is TRBV20-1 and J usage is TRBJ2-2; TRBD2 matches 9 bases. After removal of 4 bases from V and 1 base from J, the junction contained 10 bases not matched to a gene. The length of the CDR3 is 17 residues. The V gene's germline CDR1 is DFQATT and CDR2 SNEGSKA (reference sequence). The sequenced part of the CDR3 DNA is TGCAGTGCTAAGGGGGGGCTAGCGGGGCAGAACACCGGGGAG. It yields the protein CSAKGGLAGQNTGE. The entire CDR3 is CSAKGGLAGQNTGELFF.

In its sample, this clone was seen many times. The read terminates 3 residues ahead of where the CDR3 ends, so the germline J gene completes it. J is TRBJ2-1 and V is TRBV10-3; TRBD2 matches at 10 bases. From germline, CDR1 is ENHRY and CDR2 SYGVKD. The V segment lost 10 bases and the J segment 4 bases; nucleotides outside the gene matches: 4. CDR3 length: 13 amino acids. The sequenced CDR3 bases are TGTGCCACGGAACTAGCGGGATACAATGAG. Amino acid sequence: CATELAGYNE. The entire CDR3 protein is CATELAGYNEQFF.

This clone was seen ten or more times. The read stops 3 residues short of the end of the CDR3; the missing end is completed from the germline J gene. V gene TRBV5-4 combines with J gene TRBJ2-3; perhaps TRBD1 as D (6 bases). The V end was cut by 5 bases, the J end by 3 bases, with 16 bases between. The CDR3 runs to 15 residues. Germline loops: CDR1 SGHNT, CDR2 YYREEE (reference sequence). The CDR3 DNA, read in part, is TGTGCCAGCAGACCTCCAGGGGTCCGAACAGATACG. As protein: CASRPPGVRTDT. The full CDR3 protein reads CASRPPGVRTDTQYF.

This clone was counted at least ten times. The read falls 3 residues short of the CDR3 end, and the missing part is taken from the germline J gene. The chain couples TRBV5-1 to TRBJ1-2; D is uncertain. This CDR3 comprises 13 residues. Germline assignment: CDR1 SGHRS and CDR2 YFSETQ. V was trimmed by 2 bases and J by 0 bases, leaving 5 bases between them. The CDR3 DNA, read in part, is TGCGCCAGCAGCTTACGGGCTAACTATGGC. Residues: CASSLRANYG. The CDR3 reads in full as CASSLRANYGYTF.

This clone was counted many times. Read coverage stops 3 residues before the CDR3 terminus; the germline J gene supplies the remainder. The chain is built from TRBV20-1 and TRBJ2-7; the D gene is possibly TRBD1 (6 bases). Trimming took 5 bases from V and 4 from J, leaving 15 bases between them. Looked up from germline, CDR1 is DFQATT and CDR2 is SNEGSKA (reference sequence). The CDR3 length is 13 residues. The sequenced part of the CDR3 DNA is TGCAGTGCTCCTAACACAGGGAGTTACGAG. Translated, it gives CSAPNTGSYE. The complete CDR3 sequence is CSAPNTGSYEQYF.

This clone was seen many times. The read terminates 3 residues ahead of where the CDR3 ends, so the germline J gene completes it. V gene TRBV30 combines with J gene TRBJ1-3, with D maybe TRBD1 (5 bases). V lost 4 bases, J lost 7 bases, and 8 bases lay in between. CDR1 is GTSNPN, CDR2 SVGIG, per germline (reference sequence). This CDR3 spans 11 amino acids. The covered CDR3 bases are TGTGCCTGGATGGGGGGTAACACC. This encodes CAWMGGNT. The whole CDR3 sequence is CAWMGGNTIYF.

This clone has at least ten counts. The read terminates 3 residues before the CDR3 end, so the remaining end is supplied by the germline J gene. The gene calls are TRBV20-1 and TRBJ2-7, with TRBD2 as a possible D gene (6 bases). This CDR3 is built from 15 residues. The V gene's germline CDR1 is DFQATT and CDR2 SNEGSKA (reference sequence). Deletions cut 2 bases from V and 0 bases from J, with 14 bases between. CDR3 sequence reads: CSARWDSLTSYEQYF. The sequenced part of the CDR3 DNA is TGCAGTGCTAGATGGGACTCTCTGACCTCCTACGAG.

This clone was recorded a few times. The CDR3 end falls 3 residues outside the read, so it is completed with the germline J gene. This chain connects TRBV20-1 to TRBJ2-7; 9 nucleotides agree with TRBD1. J was trimmed by 3 bases and V by 3 bases; bases with no gene match: 6. The germline gives CDR1 DFQATT, CDR2 SNEGSKA (reference sequence). The CDR3 is made up of 14 amino acids. The CDR3 here is CSARVEGQGYEQYF. The CDR3 bases that were read are TGCAGTGCTAGGGTGGAGGGACAGGGCTACGAG.

This clone was counted many times. The read falls 3 residues short of the CDR3 end, and the missing part is taken from the germline J gene. V is TRBV7-3 and J is TRBJ2-1; TRBD2 aligns across 7 bases. CDR1 and CDR2 (germline): SGHTA, FQGTGA. V shed 5 bases, J shed 9 bases, and the junction held 7 bases outside the gene matches. CDR3 length: 13 residues. Partial CDR3 DNA: TGTGCCAGCAGCGGAGGACTAGTTTTTGAG. Its protein product is CASSGGLVFE. The full CDR3 sequence reads CASSGGLVFEQFF.

This clone was counted at least ten times. The sequenced fragment ends 3 residues before the CDR3 boundary, so the rest is inferred from the germline J gene. V usage is TRBV12-3 or TRBV12-4 and J usage is TRBJ1-1, with TRBD1 matching over 12 bases. The CDR3 consists of 14 residues. V lost 3 bases, J lost 7 bases, and 3 bases stayed unmatched. The DNA read from the CDR3 is TGTGCCAGCAGTTTTGGGACAGGGGGCGGTGAA. Translating it yields CASSFGTGGGE. The entire CDR3 reads CASSFGTGGGEAFF.

Ten or more counts support this clone. The missing CDR3 end, 3 residues past where the read stops, is filled in from the germline J gene. This chain uses TRBV7-2 with TRBJ2-7, with D unresolved. Trimming removed 1 base at V and 6 bases at J, with 7 bases between. Germline-derived CDR1 and CDR2 are SGHTA and FQGNSA. There are 12 residues in the CDR3. CDR3 sequence reads: CASSLVGLEQYF. The CDR3 bases that were read are TGTGCCAGCAGCTTAGTAGGGCTCGAG.

This clone was counted at least ten times. The read ends 3 residues before the CDR3 terminus; that terminus is restored from the germline J gene. The chain joins TRBV19 to TRBJ1-3; TRBD1 matches at 10 bases. The length of the CDR3 is 18 residues. V gave up 3 bases and J gave up 0 bases; unmatched junction bases: 8. Germline V gene lookup returns CDR1 LNHDA and CDR2 SQIVND (reference sequence). The covered CDR3 bases are TGTGCCAGTAGTATCGCCGGGACAGGGGACGGCTCTGGAAACACC. Amino acid sequence: CASSIAGTGDGSGNT. The CDR3 in full is CASSIAGTGDGSGNTIYF.

This clone was observed many times. Read coverage stops 3 residues before the CDR3 terminus; the germline J gene supplies the remainder. The genes are TRBV7-3 and TRBJ2-3; 7 positions agree with TRBD2. Germline trimming cut 6 bases from V and 6 bases from J; bases unmatched to any gene: 9. The CDR3 covers 14 residues. Germline V lookup: CDR1 SGHTA, CDR2 FQGTGA. The CDR3 bases that were read are TGTGCCAGCAGTCCACAAGCGGGAAAGGATACG. It yields the protein CASSPQAGKDT. The CDR3 as a whole reads CASSPQAGKDTQYF.

This clone was detected ten times or more. Coverage ceases 3 residues before the CDR3 finishes, and the germline J gene fills in the end. The V call is TRBV7-3, the J call TRBJ2-1; possible D gene TRBD1, 5 bases. The germline gives CDR1 SGHTA, CDR2 FQGTGA. V was trimmed by 2 bases and J by 0 bases, leaving 11 bases between them. The CDR3 is 16 amino acids. The CDR3 bases that were read are TGTGCCAGCAGCTTATGGGGCGGTAGCTCCTACAATGAG. Its protein product is CASSLWGGSSYNE. The CDR3, in full, reads CASSLWGGSSYNEQFF.

In its sample, this clone was seen many times. The CDR3 goes on 3 residues after the read ends, and that part is filled in from the germline J gene. The rearrangement uses TRBV5-1 and TRBJ2-1; perhaps TRBD1 as D (7 bases). CDR1 and CDR2 from the germline V gene are SGHRS and YFSETQ. V gave up 3 bases and J gave up 2 bases, with 12 bases separating them. This CDR3 is built from 15 residues. The CDR3 DNA, read in part, is TGCGCCAGCAGCTGGGGGGACAGAACCTACAATGAG. This gives the protein CASSWGDRTYNE. The complete CDR3 protein is CASSWGDRTYNEQFF.

The table lists this clone with many counts. The read falls 3 residues short of the CDR3 end, and the missing part is taken from the germline J gene. This rearrangement joins TRBV2 to TRBJ1-4; D is undetermined. CDR1 SNHLY and CDR2 FYNNEI come from the germline V gene. The CDR3 is made up of 13 amino acids. V lost 6 bases and J lost 6, with 11 bases in between. CDR3 loop: CASRIDNHEKLFF. The DNA read from the CDR3 is TGTGCCAGCAGAATCGACAATCATGAAAAA.